These 28 T cell receptor beta chains came from one sample sequenced in a study of blood T cells in healthy people across ages. Primers used in a second PCR of about 7 to 12 cycles were a sample-barcoded 5' primer and a J-beta primer mix. One entry per CDR3 protein, called by TCRdb with MiXCR from the 5' RACE reads. This table holds 1,300,000 or so distinct CDR3 sequences, almost 60% found once. Sequenced sample: blood. Receptors were obtained from a man younger than 30 in good health.

In DNA form, the CDR3 reads TGTGCCAGCAGTTACTCGCGACAGGGGATTGGCACAGATACGCAGTATTTT. This codes for CASSYSRQGIGTDTQYF. The V call is TRBV6-2 or TRBV6-3, the J call TRBJ2-3, with TRBD1 matching over 8 bases. V trimming: 0 bases; J trimming: 1 base; junction bases outside the gene matches: 6. Germline loops: CDR1 MNHEY, CDR2 SVGEGT. CDR3 size: 17 residues.

The V gene is TRBV20-1, the J gene TRBJ2-7, with D perhaps matching TRBD2 (7 bases). The CDR3 runs 13 residues. The ends were cut back, 5 bases at V and 2 bases at J, with 13 bases in the middle. The V gene's germline CDR1 is DFQATT and CDR2 SNEGSKA (reference sequence). CDR3 sequence: CSAPGEGPYEQYF. CDR3 nucleotides: TGCAGTGCTCCAGGGGAGGGGCCCTACGAGCAGTACTTC.

This chain links TRBV10-2 with TRBJ2-7; 13 bases match TRBD2. Per the germline V gene, CDR1 is WSHSY and CDR2 is SAAADI. The V and J ends lost 2 bases and 5 bases, in that order; junction bases with no gene match: 6. CDR3 length: 16 residues. As DNA, the CDR3 is TGCGCCAGCAGTGAGACTAGCGGGAGGGCCGTCCACGAGCAGTACTTC. Its protein is CASSETSGRAVHEQYF.

The rearrangement joins TRBV21-1 to TRBJ2-1; the DNA was not used to check the table's D call, TRBD1. TRBV21-1 is shown as a pseudogene. This CDR3 is built from 14 residues. This CDR3 is CASSIQVLSHEQFF. The CDR3 bases are TGTGCCAGCAGCATACAGGTGTTGTCACATGAGCAGTTCTTC.

The chain combines TRBV3-1 with TRBJ2-3, with TRBD1 as a possible D gene (6 bases). Trimming removed 0 bases from V and 7 bases from J, with 14 bases in between. The CDR3 is 15 amino acids. Germline V gene sequence: CDR1 LGHDT, CDR2 YNNKEL (reference sequence). The CDR3 here is CASSQEGRGRYTQYF. CDR3 sequence (DNA): TGTGCCAGCAGCCAAGAGGGCAGGGGACGGTATACGCAGTATTTT.

The chain uses TRBV20-1 and TRBJ2-3; maybe TRBD2 (6 bases). Germline assignment: CDR1 DFQATT and CDR2 SNEGSKA (reference sequence). Trimming cost V 6 bases and J 0 bases, with 13 bases left between them. The length of the CDR3 is 14 residues. As DNA, the CDR3 is TGCAGTGCCGGGGGACTGGTTAGCACAGATACGCAGTATTTT. Translation gives CSAGGLVSTDTQYF.

The chain has TRBV29-1 and TRBJ1-1, with a weak D call TRBD1 (5 bases). Germline CDR1 is SQVTM and CDR2 is ANQGSEA. The germline V and J ends were trimmed by 6 bases and 1 base, with 15 bases remaining between them. There are 14 residues in the CDR3. CDR3 residues: CSVQTGAKNTEAFF. CDR3 coding DNA: TGCAGCGTCCAAACTGGGGCCAAGAACACTGAAGCTTTCTTT.

The rearrangement links TRBV2 to TRBJ2-7, with TRBD2 as a possible D gene (5 bases). The germline V gene has CDR1 SNHLY and CDR2 FYNNEI. V dropped 7 bases and J dropped 0 bases, with 13 bases sitting between them. The CDR3 length is 14 residues. Here the CDR3 DNA reads TGTGCCAGCATGAGCGGAACAAGCTCCTACGAGCAGTACTTC. It translates to CASMSGTSSYEQYF.

This clonotype was counted between two and nine times. The chain carries TRBV20-1 and TRBJ2-7; 8 bases align to TRBD1. The V and J ends lost 6 bases and 5 bases, in that order; junction bases with no gene match: 15. The V gene's germline CDR1 is DFQATT and CDR2 SNEGSKA (reference sequence). The CDR3 has 15 amino acids. In DNA form, the CDR3 reads TGCAGTGCCCTACAAGTGGGACAGGACCGCCACGAGCAGTACTTC. Its protein product is CSALQVGQDRHEQYF.

This clonotype appeared once. The chain employs TRBV11-3 and TRBJ2-1; perhaps TRBD1 as D (6 bases). Germline CDR1 and CDR2: SGHNT and YENEEA. V gave up 5 bases and J gave up 11 bases, with 10 bases separating them. This CDR3 is built from 11 residues. The DNA of the CDR3 is TGTGCCAGCAGCCGTACAGGGCAGCAGTTCTTC. This encodes CASSRTGQQFF.

Remarks on this clonotype: At one end, the junction sequence differs from germline, possibly due to a read error. This sequence joins TRBV2 and TRBJ1-1; TRBD1 aligns across 8 bases. The CDR3 has 16 residues. CDR1 is SNHLY, CDR2 FYNNEI, per germline. CDR3 nucleotides: TGTGCCTGCAGTGAATCGCTCGGGACAGGGAACACTGAAGCTTTCTTT. This codes for CACSESLGTGNTEAFF.

V and J are TRBV6-5 and TRBJ2-5, with a tentative D call TRBD2 (5 bases). V was pared by 4 bases and J by 2 bases, with 20 bases between. The CDR3 has 17 residues. Per germline, CDR1 MNHEY and CDR2 SVGAGI. CDR3 protein: CASSSSWPGTTQETQYF. CDR3 coding DNA: TGTGCCAGCAGTTCTTCCTGGCCGGGAACAACACAAGAGACCCAGTACTTC.

This clonotype was seen only a few times. The chain combines TRBV10-3 with TRBJ2-5; 9 bases agree with TRBD1. Judging by the DNA end, TRBJ2-7 fits better; the J call may be wrong. This CDR3 is built from 15 residues. In germline, CDR1 is ENHRY, CDR2 SYGVKD. CDR3 nucleotides: TGTGCCATCAGTAACCCGGGACAGGGCTCGGGCGAGCAGTACTTC. Its translation: CAISNPGQGSGEQYF.

This chain links TRBV10-3 with TRBJ1-1; TRBD1 matches at 7 bases. This CDR3 spans 14 amino acids. The V gene end was trimmed by 7 bases and the J gene end by 5 bases; junction bases not matched to a gene: 10. The germline V gene encodes CDR1 ENHRY and CDR2 SYGVKD. CDR3 loop: CAITQGVEGTEAFF. CDR3 coding DNA: TGTGCCATCACCCAGGGGGTGGAGGGTACTGAAGCTTTCTTT.

For the CDR3, the DNA is TGTGCCAGCAGTTCGACGGGACGCCAGCCCCAGCATTTT. Protein product: CASSSTGRQPQHF. V usage is TRBV6-5 and J usage is TRBJ1-5; weak D call: TRBD1 (5 bases). From germline, CDR1 is MNHEY and CDR2 SVGAGI. Trimming removed 4 bases from V and 7 bases from J, with 11 bases in between. The CDR3 has 13 amino acids.

The genes are TRBV20-1 and TRBJ2-1; 12 positions match TRBD2. Germline assignment: CDR1 DFQATT and CDR2 SNEGSKA (reference sequence). Trimming cost V 8 bases and J 4 bases; bases outside gene matches: 9. The CDR3 has 15 residues. The CDR3 region is CSSRTSGGWYNEQFF. The CDR3 bases are TGCAGTTCGCGAACTAGCGGGGGGTGGTACAATGAGCAGTTCTTC.

In this sample, this clonotype turned up once. This chain connects TRBV29-1 to TRBJ2-7, with TRBD2 matching 10 bases. The V gene's germline CDR1 is SQVTM and CDR2 ANQGSEA. Losses at the gene ends were 5 bases for V and 4 bases for J; bases not matched to a gene: 5. This CDR3 comprises 13 residues. CDR3 sequence (DNA): TGCAGCGTTCTAGCGGGAGAGGATTACGAGCAGTACTTC. Its translation is CSVLAGEDYEQYF.

V gene TRBV7-9 combines with J gene TRBJ1-2, with 7 bases lining up with TRBD1. CDR3 length: 15 residues. J lost 4 bases, V lost 5 bases, and 10 bases had no gene match. Germline loops: CDR1 SEHNR, CDR2 FQNEAQ (reference sequence). The CDR3 sequence: CASSQPGQKSYGYTF. CDR3 DNA: TGTGCCAGCAGCCAGCCGGGACAGAAGAGCTATGGCTACACCTTC.

The gene calls are TRBV20-1 and TRBJ2-1, with 9 bases that match TRBD2. The CDR3 length is 16 residues. The V and J ends lost 1 base and 6 bases, in that order; junction bases with no gene match: 10. Germline assignment: CDR1 DFQATT and CDR2 SNEGSKA (reference sequence). The CDR3 loop reads CSARGAPGTSSNEQFF. Written as DNA, the CDR3 is TGCAGTGCTAGAGGGGCACCCGGGACTAGCTCCAATGAGCAGTTCTTC.

V usage is TRBV5-1 and J usage is TRBJ2-5, with TRBD2 matching over 7 bases. V shed 4 bases, J shed 5 bases, and the junction held 11 bases outside the gene matches. This CDR3 comprises 15 residues. CDR1 is SGHRS and CDR2 is YFSETQ in the germline V gene. The CDR3 nucleotides are TGCGCCAGCAGCCCAACCACAACCGGGGGGGAGACCCAGTACTTC. The encoded protein is CASSPTTTGGETQYF.

The V and J genes are TRBV18 and TRBJ2-3; 11 positions agree with TRBD2. Germline lookup yields CDR1 KGHSH and CDR2 LQKENI. This CDR3 spans 18 amino acids. The V and J ends lost 3 bases and 0 bases, in that order; junction bases with no gene match: 8. The CDR3 spells CASSPYGTSGGSTDTQYF. Here the CDR3 DNA reads TGTGCCAGCTCACCCTATGGAACTAGCGGGGGCAGCACAGATACGCAGTATTTT.

The chain carries TRBV27 and TRBJ1-4; no clear D gene. This CDR3 has 17 amino acids. The germline CDR1 and CDR2 sequences are MNHEY and SMNVEV (reference sequence). V lost 6 bases to trimming and J lost 8 bases, with 25 bases between them. The DNA for the CDR3 is TGTGCCAGCAGCCCGGCCCCCCCAGTTTTTATGCAGGAAAAACTGTTTTTT. This codes for CASSPAPPVFMQEKLFF.

V usage is TRBV6-5 and J usage is TRBJ2-7; D is undetermined. Per germline, CDR1 MNHEY and CDR2 SVGAGI. Trimming shortened V by 6 bases and J by 1 base, and 10 bases separated the two germline ends. CDR3 length: 13 residues. In DNA, the CDR3 is TGTGCCAGCAGACTCGGGTCATCCTACGAGCAGTACTTC. This translates into CASRLGSSYEQYF.

In this sample, this clonotype turned up a few times. V usage is TRBV5-5 and J usage is TRBJ2-1, with 9 bases that match TRBD1. Trimming removed 5 bases from V and 6 bases from J; junction bases left unmatched: 6. The CDR3 totals 14 residues. Germline V gene sequence: CDR1 SGHKS, CDR2 YYEKEE (reference sequence). Here the CDR3 reads CASSLMGQGNEQFF. DNA for the CDR3: TGTGCCAGCAGTCTCATGGGACAGGGCAATGAGCAGTTCTTC.

This sequence joins TRBV7-2 and TRBJ1-6; D not certain. The CDR3 loop spans 16 amino acids. V lost 2 bases to trimming and J lost 4 bases, with 12 bases between them. Germline lookup yields CDR1 SGHTA and CDR2 FQGNSA. The CDR3 is CASSLRVNWYNSPLHF. The CDR3, as DNA: TGTGCCAGCAGCTTAAGAGTGAATTGGTATAATTCACCCCTCCACTTT.

This clonotype was counted a few times. V gene TRBV27 combines with J gene TRBJ1-2; a possible D gene is TRBD1 (6 bases). Per germline, CDR1 MNHEY and CDR2 SMNVEV (reference sequence). This CDR3 region has 15 residues. With 3 bases removed from V and 4 bases from J, the gap between germline ends came to 15 bases. The DNA of the CDR3 is TGTGCCAGCAGTTTTGGGACAAGGTCCCGCTATGGCTACACCTTC. Translation: CASSFGTRSRYGYTF.

This sequence joins TRBV7-9 and TRBJ2-7; TRBD1 or TRBD2 may be the D gene (5 bases each). V was pared by 5 bases and J by 3 bases, with 11 bases between. The CDR3 is 13 amino acids. CDR1 is SEHNR and CDR2 is FQNEAQ in the germline V gene (reference sequence). CDR3 amino acids: CASSMGPNYEQYF. Written as DNA, the CDR3 is TGTGCCAGCAGCATGGGACCGAACTACGAGCAGTACTTC.

This chain links TRBV29-1 with TRBJ2-1; a possible D gene is TRBD2 (6 bases). The V end was cut by 4 bases, the J end by 6 bases, with 19 bases between. CDR1 and CDR2 from the germline V gene are SQVTM and ANQGSEA. This CDR3 has 15 residues. The CDR3 loop is CSVVLGVAAGNEQFF. As DNA, the CDR3 is TGCAGCGTTGTATTGGGGGTAGCGGCAGGCAATGAGCAGTTCTTC.